The 18 T cell receptor beta chains given below trace back to one sample, sequenced in a study of blood T cell repertoires in COVID-19. Using immunoSEQ multiplex PCR, the repertoire was profiled, and TCRdb retains in-frame clones only, with some absent. The sample shows approximately 130,000 clones, more than 75% of them seen only once. The sequenced sample was peripheral blood. Receptors were obtained from a man aged 55 to 70 with acute or convalescent COVID-19.

The gene calls are TRBV5-6 and TRBJ2-1; no clear D gene. This CDR3 contains 13 residues. The germline V and J ends were trimmed by 4 bases and 6 bases, with 11 bases remaining between them. The germline V gene encodes CDR1 SGHDT and CDR2 YYEEEE. CDR3 in amino acids: CASSRVSGNEQFF. Written as DNA, the CDR3 is TGTGCCAGCAGCCGGGTCTCGGGCAATGAGCAGTTCTTC.

This clone appeared a few times. V gene TRBV4-1 combines with J gene TRBJ2-1; unclear D gene. The CDR3 has 13 amino acids. The germline V and J ends were trimmed by 0 bases and 4 bases, with 4 bases remaining between them. Per germline, CDR1 MGHRA and CDR2 YSYEKL. The CDR3 region is CASSQDPYNEQFF. The CDR3 DNA is TGCGCCAGCAGCCAAGATCCTTACAATGAGCAGTTCTTC.

The chain recombines TRBV3-1 (or the pseudogene TRBV3-2) with TRBJ2-5; TRBD2 matches at 10 bases. This CDR3 contains 18 residues. CDR1 and CDR2 (germline): LGHDT, YNNKEL (reference sequence). Trimming cost V 0 bases and J 1 base; bases outside gene matches: 8. CDR3 nucleotides: TGTGCCAGCAGCCAAGATCTAGCGGGAGCGGGTCCCCAAGAGACCCAGTACTTC. It specifies CASSQDLAGAGPQETQYF.

The chain recombines TRBV5-4 with TRBJ1-4; no firm D call. Germline CDR1 is SGHNT and CDR2 is YYREEE (reference sequence). V lost 4 bases and J 5 bases, leaving 12 bases between the germline ends. The CDR3 consists of 14 residues. CDR3 nucleotides: TGTGCCAGCAGCCGGCACGGGAACAATGAAAAACTGTTTTTT. It specifies CASSRHGNNEKLFF. The full variable domain, its missing parts supplied by reference TRBV5-4 and TRBJ1-4, is ETGVTQSPTHLIKTRGQQVTLRCSSQSGHNTVSWYQQALGQGPQFIFQYYREEENGRGNFPPRFSGLQFPNYSSELNVNALELDDSALYLCASSRHGNNEKLFFGSGTQLSVL.

The chain is built from TRBV28 and TRBJ2-2, with 13 nucleotides matching TRBD2. Germline CDR1 is MDHEN and CDR2 is SYDVKM. The length of the CDR3 is 17 residues. Trimming removed 7 bases from V and 7 bases from J; junction bases left unmatched: 12. This CDR3 is CASTIGGLAGEVGELFF. CDR3 sequence (DNA): TGTGCCAGCACTATCGGAGGACTAGCGGGAGAAGTCGGGGAGCTGTTTTTT.

The chain employs TRBV7-2 and TRBJ2-7; tentatively, D is TRBD1 (5 bases). The CDR3 has 13 amino acids. V lost 2 bases and J 2 bases, leaving 7 bases between the germline ends. Germline V gene sequence: CDR1 SGHTA, CDR2 FQGNSA. The DNA for the CDR3 is TGTGCCAGCAGCTTATTGACAGCCTACGAGCAGTACTTC. Translating it yields CASSLLTAYEQYF.

The chain uses TRBV28 and TRBJ1-2; unclear D gene. The CDR3 sequence is 17 residues long. Trimming cost V 1 base and J 1 base, with 16 bases left between them. Per germline, CDR1 MDHEN and CDR2 SYDVKM. CDR3 sequence: CASSLFGQVEVNYGYTF. The CDR3 region has the DNA TGTGCCAGCAGTTTATTTGGGCAGGTCGAAGTTAACTATGGCTACACCTTC.

This sequence joins TRBV4-1 and TRBJ2-7; 8 bases agree with TRBD1. V gave up 4 bases and J gave up 7 bases; unmatched junction bases: 12. Germline-derived CDR1 and CDR2 are MGHRA and YSYEKL. The CDR3 runs 15 residues. CDR3 coding DNA: TGCGCCAGCAGCCCAGGGGGCAGGGGGCAGGGAGAGCAGTACTTC. This codes for CASSPGGRGQGEQYF.

The chain links TRBV5-4 to TRBJ2-5, with 12 bases lining up with TRBD2. The J segment lost 2 bases and the V segment lost 4 bases, leaving 3 bases of the junction unmatched. The CDR3 spans 15 residues. Germline V CDR1 and CDR2: SGHNT, YYREEE (reference sequence). For the CDR3, the DNA is TGTGCCAGCAGCCGGACTAGCGGGATTCAAGAGACCCAGTACTTC. Protein product: CASSRTSGIQETQYF.

This rearrangement joins TRBV4-3 to TRBJ2-1; D may be TRBD1 (5 bases). The germline V gene encodes CDR1 LGHNA and CDR2 YSLEER. V lost 2 bases and J 10 bases, leaving 9 bases between the germline ends. The CDR3 sequence is 12 residues long. The CDR3 protein is CASSQQGHEQFF. The CDR3 region has the DNA TGCGCCAGCAGCCAACAGGGCCACGAGCAGTTCTTC.

This sequence joins TRBV28 and TRBJ2-1; D call uncertain. V was cut by 2 bases and J by 2 bases, with 10 bases left in between. Germline assignment: CDR1 MDHEN and CDR2 SYDVKM. The CDR3 loop spans 15 amino acids. CDR3: CASSLERFTYNEQFF. CDR3 nucleotides: TGTGCCAGCAGTTTAGAGAGGTTCACCTACAATGAGCAGTTCTTC.

The table lists this clone with a few counts. The V gene is TRBV6-5, the J gene TRBJ1-2; maybe TRBD1 (5 bases). The CDR3 contains 15 residues. Trimming took 5 bases from V and 4 from J, leaving 17 bases between them. The germline gives CDR1 MNHEY, CDR2 SVGAGI. The CDR3 DNA follows: TGTGCCAGCAGTCCCTTGGGGGGGGGACGCTATGGCTACACCTTC. This gives the protein CASSPLGGGRYGYTF.

This clone has ten or more counts. This chain joins TRBV29-1 and TRBJ2-7; 10 nucleotides line up with TRBD2. Trimming took 6 bases from V and 7 from J; bases not matched to a gene: 6. The length of the CDR3 is 12 residues. Germline assignment: CDR1 SQVTM and CDR2 ANQGSEA. The CDR3 DNA reads TGCAGCGTGGCTAGCGGGAGCTGGGAGCAGTACTTC. It translates to CSVASGSWEQYF.

The rearrangement uses TRBV7-6 and TRBJ2-1; TRBD2 matches at 12 bases. The CDR3 is 20 residues long. V trimming: 1 base; J trimming: 9 bases; junction bases outside the gene matches: 19. Looked up from germline, CDR1 is SGHVS and CDR2 is FNYEAQ. The CDR3 region has the DNA TGTGCCAGCAGCTTAGGGACGACTAGCGGGAGCGCTGGGTGGCGGGGTGAGCAGTTCTTC. Translated, it gives CASSLGTTSGSAGWRGEQFF.

The V gene is TRBV29-1, the J gene TRBJ2-1, with D possibly TRBD1 on 5 matching bases. V lost 3 bases and J 0 bases, leaving 15 bases between the germline ends. CDR1 and CDR2 from the germline V gene are SQVTM and ANQGSEA. The length of the CDR3 is 16 residues. The CDR3 protein is CSVDGIEQGSYNEQFF. In nucleotides, the CDR3 is TGCAGCGTTGACGGTATAGAGCAGGGCTCCTACAATGAGCAGTTCTTC.

This clone showed up many times. This sequence joins TRBV7-2 and TRBJ1-4; 9 bases fit TRBD1. CDR1 is SGHTA, CDR2 FQGNSA, per germline. There are 17 residues in the CDR3. Trimming removed 5 bases from V and 7 bases from J; junction bases left unmatched: 14. CDR3 sequence reads: CASSPGQGWGIGEKLFF. CDR3 nucleotide sequence: TGTGCCAGCAGCCCGGGACAGGGATGGGGTATTGGTGAAAAACTGTTTTTT.

The chain recombines TRBV7-2 with TRBJ2-3; possible D gene TRBD2, 6 bases. There are 15 residues in the CDR3. Germline assignment: CDR1 SGHTA and CDR2 FQGNSA. V lost 5 bases to trimming and J lost 4 bases, with 16 bases between them. CDR3: CASSLGGESADTQYF. CDR3 nucleotides: TGTGCCAGCAGCCTAGGCGGGGAGAGCGCAGATACGCAGTATTTT.

The rearrangement uses TRBV6-5 and TRBJ2-1, with 10 nucleotides matching TRBD2. CDR1 and CDR2 (germline): MNHEY, SVGAGI. This CDR3 region has 13 residues. With V trimmed by 6 bases and J by 7 bases, 3 bases remained unmatched. DNA of the CDR3: TGTGCCAGCAGCCGAGCGGGAGGGAATGAGCAGTTCTTC. It is translated as CASSRAGGNEQFF.